One and the same sample provided the 21 T cell receptor beta chains below, sequenced in a study of control samples from healthy donors and cancer patients. TCRdb keeps only in-frame clones here, not all; method: immunoSEQ multiplex PCR. The table includes about 160,000 clones, approximately 94% detected once. The sample comprised blood. These receptors were taken from a woman between 35 and 50 years old in good health.

This clone came up once. The V gene is TRBV5-4, the J gene TRBJ2-5, with D unresolved. CDR3 size: 15 residues. The ends were cut back, 0 bases at V and 4 bases at J, with 13 bases in the middle. Germline CDR1 reads SGHNT; CDR2 reads YYREEE (reference sequence). The CDR3, as DNA: TGTGCCAGCAGCTTGGCCGCCGGGCGTGGAGAGACCCAGTACTTC. Translated: CASSLAAGRGETQYF.

V usage is TRBV19 and J usage is TRBJ2-7, with 7 bases aligning to TRBD1. V shed 3 bases, J shed 3 bases, and the junction held 2 bases outside the gene matches. The CDR3 spans 13 residues. Germline assignment: CDR1 LNHDA and CDR2 SQIVND (reference sequence). The CDR3 region has the DNA TGTGCCAGTAGTATTACAGGGGTCTACGAGCAGTACTTC. Protein: CASSITGVYEQYF.

CDR3 DNA sequence: TGCGCCAGCAGCCCAAGCACAGGCGAGCCCCAGCATTTT. It yields the protein CASSPSTGEPQHF. The rearrangement links TRBV4-1 to TRBJ1-5; the D gene is possibly TRBD1 (5 bases). The CDR3 length is 13 residues. Germline CDR1 is MGHRA and CDR2 is YSYEKL. Deletions cut 4 bases from V and 8 bases from J, with 12 bases between.

The chain has TRBV27 and TRBJ1-1; D is ambiguous. CDR3 length: 16 amino acids. Germline CDR1 MNHEY, CDR2 SMNVEV (reference sequence). V was shortened by 6 bases and J by 1 base, with 18 bases between the two germline ends. The CDR3 protein is CASRRTGNLENTEAFF. CDR3 DNA sequence: TGTGCCAGCAGACGGACCGGGAACCTCGAGAACACTGAAGCTTTCTTT.

The chain employs TRBV7-2 and TRBJ1-5; D unclear. Germline CDR1 SGHTA, CDR2 FQGNSA. The CDR3 spans 14 residues. Trimming cost V 1 base and J 3 bases, with 7 bases left between them. Here the CDR3 DNA reads TGTGCCAGCAGCTTAGATCAGAACAATCAGCCCCAGCATTTT. Protein sequence: CASSLDQNNQPQHF.

This clone has a single count. The gene calls are TRBV28 and TRBJ1-3; D remains unclear. V was clipped by 4 bases and J by 3 bases, with 13 bases between them. This CDR3 has 15 residues. Germline assignment: CDR1 MDHEN and CDR2 SYDVKM. The CDR3: CASSSNPSIGNTIYF. DNA of the CDR3: TGTGCCAGCAGTTCCAATCCTTCAATTGGAAACACCATATATTTT.

The gene calls are TRBV12-5 and TRBJ2-1; D might be TRBD1 (6 bases). The ends were cut back, 1 base at V and 9 bases at J, with 10 bases in the middle. Looked up from germline, CDR1 is LGHNT and CDR2 is FRNRAP. This CDR3 region has 13 residues. CDR3 loop: CASGLGQVAEQFF. CDR3 coding DNA: TGTGCTAGTGGTTTGGGACAGGTGGCTGAGCAGTTCTTC.

The count of this clone is one. This chain joins TRBV2 and TRBJ1-1; D possibly corresponds to TRBD1 (5 bases). The CDR3 loop spans 15 amino acids. Germline CDR1 SNHLY, CDR2 FYNNEI. The V end was cut by 7 bases, the J end by 1 base, with 16 bases between. CDR3 sequence: CASTQPGLSNTEAFF. The CDR3 coding sequence is TGTGCCAGCACCCAGCCGGGACTTTCGAACACTGAAGCTTTCTTT.

This clone was counted a single time. The chain recombines TRBV27 with TRBJ1-1; D not resolved. This CDR3 has 12 amino acids. CDR1 is MNHEY, CDR2 SMNVEV, per germline (reference sequence). V lost 8 bases and J 0 bases, leaving 7 bases between the germline ends. This CDR3 reads CASYTLNTEAFF. For the CDR3, the DNA is TGTGCCAGCTACACCCTGAACACTGAAGCTTTCTTT.

V gene TRBV5-1 combines with J gene TRBJ2-6, with a weak D call TRBD2 (5 bases). The CDR3 is 15 residues long. The V end was cut by 6 bases, the J end by 2 bases, with 12 bases between. The germline CDR1 and CDR2 sequences are SGHRS and YFSETQ. CDR3 protein: CASTFTEAGANVLTF. DNA for the CDR3: TGCGCCAGCACGTTTACGGAGGCTGGGGCCAACGTCCTGACTTTC.

This clone was counted once. The rearrangement joins TRBV6-2 or TRBV6-3 to TRBJ2-1; 9 nucleotides line up with TRBD2. This CDR3 is built from 15 residues. V gave up 2 bases and J gave up 2 bases; unmatched junction bases: 1. Germline CDR1 and CDR2: MNHEY and SVGEGT. CDR3 in amino acids: CASSYGLATYNEQFF. The CDR3 DNA reads as TGTGCCAGCAGTTACGGACTAGCGACCTACAATGAGCAGTTCTTC.

This clone turned up a few times. The gene calls are TRBV7-2 and TRBJ2-1, with 8 bases lining up with TRBD2. In germline, CDR1 is SGHTA, CDR2 FQGNSA. The ends lost 0 bases at V and 3 bases at J; junction bases unmatched: 1. The CDR3 is 15 amino acids. DNA for the CDR3: TGTGCCAGCAGCTTAGCTAGCGGGATCTACAATGAGCAGTTCTTC. This gives the protein CASSLASGIYNEQFF.

V usage is TRBV2 and J usage is TRBJ2-5, with TRBD1 matching over 7 bases. Germline-derived CDR1 and CDR2 are SNHLY and FYNNEI. V was pared by 6 bases and J by 2 bases, with 0 bases of the junction left unmatched. The CDR3 covers 12 residues. The DNA of the CDR3 is TGTGCCAGCAGGGACAGGCAAGAGACCCAGTACTTC. This encodes CASRDRQETQYF. The whole variable domain, remainder taken from reference TRBV2 and TRBJ2-5, is EPEVTQTPSHQVTQMGQEVILRCVPISNHLYFYWYRQILGQKVEFLVSFYNNEISEKSEIFDDQFSVERPDGSNFTLKIRSTKLEDSAMYFCASRDRQETQYFGPGTRLLVL.

This chain connects TRBV27 to TRBJ1-2; D not resolved. Trimming stripped 4 bases from V and 4 bases from J, with 16 bases between. CDR3 length: 15 amino acids. In germline, CDR1 is MNHEY, CDR2 SMNVEV (reference sequence). As DNA, the CDR3 is TGTGCCAGCAGTTCCGGGTATAGAAGCTCCTATGGCTACACCTTC. It translates to CASSSGYRSSYGYTF.

The gene calls are TRBV28 and TRBJ2-7, with 7 positions matching TRBD1. Germline assignment: CDR1 MDHEN and CDR2 SYDVKM. J gave up 6 bases and V 8 bases, and 16 bases lay outside the gene matches. The CDR3 is 15 amino acids. CDR3 nucleotide sequence: TGTGCCAGCGGCGACAGGGAAAGACGTCGAGGCGAGCAGTACTTC. Translated, it gives CASGDRERRRGEQYF.

The genes are TRBV7-9 and TRBJ2-5; TRBD1 matches 9 bases. The length of the CDR3 is 17 residues. Germline V gene lookup returns CDR1 SEHNR and CDR2 FQNEAQ (reference sequence). The junction had 11 bases not matched to a gene; V was cut back by 6 bases and J by 0 bases. CDR3 nucleotides: TGTGCCAGCAGACGGACAGGGGCCCAACCGTACCAAGAGACCCAGTACTTC. Its protein product is CASRRTGAQPYQETQYF.

The chain joins TRBV7-2 to TRBJ1-5; no firm D call. Trimming took off 5 bases at V and 3 bases at J, with 5 bases between the two ends. The germline gives CDR1 SGHTA, CDR2 FQGNSA. This CDR3 region has 12 residues. The CDR3 bases are TGTGCCAGCAGCGCCTACAATCAGCCCCAGCATTTT. It encodes CASSAYNQPQHF.

V usage is TRBV5-1 and J usage is TRBJ1-1; D possibly corresponds to TRBD1 (5 bases). The CDR3 covers 16 residues. Trimming pared 0 bases from V and 8 bases from J, leaving 20 bases between. Germline CDR1 SGHRS, CDR2 YFSETQ. The CDR3: CASSLAGLTRGMEAFF. The CDR3 nucleotides read TGCGCCAGCAGCTTGGCAGGGTTGACGCGGGGGATGGAAGCTTTCTTT. The complete variable domain, with remaining parts taken from reference TRBV5-1 and TRBJ1-1, reads KAGVTQTPRYLIKTRGQQVTLSCSPISGHRSVSWYQQTPGQGLQFLFEYFSETQRNKGNFPGRFSGRQFSNSRSEMNVSTLELGDSALYLCASSLAGLTRGMEAFFGQGTRLTVV.

The rearrangement joins TRBV7-3 to TRBJ2-1; TRBD1 is a possible D gene (6 bases). V lost 5 bases and J 10 bases, leaving 9 bases between the germline ends. Germline CDR1 is SGHTA and CDR2 is FQGTGA. This CDR3 has 11 residues. In DNA, the CDR3 is TGTGCCAGCAGCCAAGGGGGAGAGCAGTTCTTC. Amino acids: CASSQGGEQFF.

The rearrangement uses TRBV3-1 (or the pseudogene TRBV3-2) and TRBJ2-5; a possible D gene is TRBD2 (5 bases). Trimming pared 1 base from V and 5 bases from J, leaving 17 bases between. The germline V gene has CDR1 LGHDT and CDR2 YNNKEL (reference sequence). The CDR3 length is 16 residues. CDR3 bases: TGTGCCAGCAGCCAAGGCGCCCGTCGACGGGGTGAGACCCAGTACTTC. It specifies CASSQGARRRGETQYF.

J is TRBJ1-1 and V is TRBV4-2; TRBD1 agrees at 8 bases. The CDR3 is 15 residues long. CDR1 and CDR2 from the germline V gene are LGHNA and YNFKEQ. Trimming at V came to 5 bases and at J to 1 base, leaving 6 bases not matched to a gene. The CDR3 loop is CASSFTGTGNTEAFF. In nucleotides, the CDR3 is TGTGCCAGCAGCTTTACCGGGACAGGGAACACTGAAGCTTTCTTT.